This T cell receptor (beta chain) was documented in a study of vaccination and CD4 T cells after COVID-19. Overall study context: Taking of post-vaccine samples occurred a median about 70 days after dose two (range 14 to 241). Cultures serving as controls received a peptide pool (CEFX or HIV-1 Nef) or no peptide.

This sample's treatment: approximately 11-day PBMC culture with coronavirus spike peptide pools or control peptides (ViraFEST assay). Dates of PCR positivity, March to December 2020, preceded the US Alpha, Beta and Delta variants. Sequencing of DNA taken from cultured CD4+ T cells relied on the Oncomine TCR Beta short-read assay. Each CDR3 protein is one row after TCRdb ran MiXCR on the PCR reads. The sample shows approximately 8,400 distinct CDR3 sequences, roughly 60% of them seen only once. From germline, CDR1 is SNHLY and CDR2 FYNNEI. Trimming took 6 bases from V and 6 from J; bases not matched to a gene: 6. The CDR3 loop spans 15 amino acids. As to this clonotype: The target antigen is unknown.

The sample taken for sequencing was CD4+ T cells from blood, cultured in vitro. The TCR comes from a human donor who had recovered from COVID-19. The genes are TRBV2 and TRBJ1-5; TRBD1 matches 12 bases. DNA of the CDR3: TGTGCCAGCAGGGGGACAGGGGGCGAGGGTCAGCCCCAGCATTTT. This encodes CASRGTGGEGQPQHF.